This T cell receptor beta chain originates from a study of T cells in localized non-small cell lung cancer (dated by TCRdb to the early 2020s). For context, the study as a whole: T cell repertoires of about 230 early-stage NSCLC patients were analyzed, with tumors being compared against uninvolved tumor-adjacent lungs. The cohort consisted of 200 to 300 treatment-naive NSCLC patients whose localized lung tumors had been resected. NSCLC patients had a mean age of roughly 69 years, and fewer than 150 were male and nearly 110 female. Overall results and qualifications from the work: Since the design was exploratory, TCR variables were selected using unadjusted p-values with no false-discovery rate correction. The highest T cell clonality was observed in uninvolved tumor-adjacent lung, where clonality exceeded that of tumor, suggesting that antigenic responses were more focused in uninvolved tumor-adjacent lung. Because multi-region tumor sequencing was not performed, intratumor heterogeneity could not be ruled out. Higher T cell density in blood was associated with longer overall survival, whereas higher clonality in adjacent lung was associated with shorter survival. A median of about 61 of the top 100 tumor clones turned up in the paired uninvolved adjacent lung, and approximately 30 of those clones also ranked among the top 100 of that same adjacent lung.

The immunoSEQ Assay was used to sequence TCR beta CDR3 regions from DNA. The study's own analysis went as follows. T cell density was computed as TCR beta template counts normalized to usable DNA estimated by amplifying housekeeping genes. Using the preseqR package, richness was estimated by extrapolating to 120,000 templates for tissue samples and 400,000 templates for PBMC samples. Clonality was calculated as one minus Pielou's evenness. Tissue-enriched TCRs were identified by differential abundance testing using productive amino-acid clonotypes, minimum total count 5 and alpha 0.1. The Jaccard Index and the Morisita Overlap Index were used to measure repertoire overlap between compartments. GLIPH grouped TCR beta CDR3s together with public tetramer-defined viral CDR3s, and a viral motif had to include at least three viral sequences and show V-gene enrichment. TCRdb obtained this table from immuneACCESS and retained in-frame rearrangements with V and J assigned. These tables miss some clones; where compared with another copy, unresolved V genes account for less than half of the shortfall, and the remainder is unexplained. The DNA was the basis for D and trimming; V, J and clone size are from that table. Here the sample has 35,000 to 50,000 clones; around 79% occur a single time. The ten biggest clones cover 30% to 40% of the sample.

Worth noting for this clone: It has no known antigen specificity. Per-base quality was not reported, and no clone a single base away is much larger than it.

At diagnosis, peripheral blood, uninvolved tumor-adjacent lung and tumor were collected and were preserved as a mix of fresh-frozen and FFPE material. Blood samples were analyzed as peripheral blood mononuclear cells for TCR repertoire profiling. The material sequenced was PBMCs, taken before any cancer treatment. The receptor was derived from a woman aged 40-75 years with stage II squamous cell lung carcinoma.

The DNA sequence is TGTGCCAGCTCAAAAACTAGTTCCTCCTACGAGCAGTACTTC. This translates into CASSKTSSSYEQYF. Recombination joined TRBV18 with TRBJ2-7; matching of 5 bases hints at TRBD2 as the D gene. From the germline V gene, CDR1 is KGHSH and CDR2 is LQKENI. Taken from cysteine to phenylalanine, the CDR3 has 14 residues. The retained sequence is limited to the CDR3, 42 bases, with the frame set at the first base. At the junction V is shortened by 5 bases and J by 0 bases, with 11 bases in between.